What follows is one T cell receptor (beta chain) and its context. Its antigen remains unknown. The data were taken from a study of identifying expanded T cells in peripheral blood. Points from the study as a whole: Variance in clone template counts between approximately two-week samples significantly increased with total template count across all healthy donors. Technical replicates showed roughly 1.2 changed clones; approximately 2 weeks roughly 16; four weeks 19.

Sequencing used immunoSEQ multiplex PCR; TCRdb keeps in-frame clones, though not all of them. The sample consists of over 65,000 clones, 70% to 90% of them appearing once. No infections or other immune events were documented during collection. CDR1 and CDR2 (germline): SQVTM, ANQGSEA. V gave up 7 bases and J gave up 3 bases; unmatched junction bases: 5. This CDR3 has 14 amino acids. The chain combines TRBV29-1 with TRBJ2-3; TRBD2 agrees at 12 bases. The source material was blood. The clonotype was recovered from a person aged 18 to 70 in good health. The DNA of the CDR3 is TGCAGCGCACGGACTAGCGGGATGACAGATACGCAGTATTTT. Protein: CSARTSGMTDTQYF.